This TCR beta chain was recorded in a study of blood T cell repertoires in COVID-19. Clones were read by immunoSEQ multiplex PCR, and TCRdb kept only the in-frame ones, dropping some. The data contain around 48,000 clones, around nine tenths of them singletons. V gave up 1 base and J gave up 0 bases, with 4 bases separating them. This CDR3 comprises 14 residues. Germline V gene sequence: CDR1 SGHTA, CDR2 FQGNSA. V gene TRBV7-2 combines with J gene TRBJ1-3; D unclear. This receptor was identified in a man aged 60-69 years with active or convalescent COVID-19. Specimen: peripheral blood. CDR3 nucleotide sequence: TGTGCCAGCAGCTTAGTCCGCTCTGGAAACACCATATATTTT. Its protein is CASSLVRSGNTIYF. Full variable domain (outside the CDR3, taken from reference TRBV7-2 and TRBJ1-3): GAGVSQSPSNKVTEKGKDVELRCDPISGHTALYWYRQSLGQGLEFLIYFQGNSAPDKSGLPSDRFSAERTGGSVSTLTIQRTQQEDSAVYLCASSLVRSGNTIYFGEGSWLTVV.